The entry below describes one T cell receptor beta chain. Its antigen is not known. The donors were healthy bone marrow donors. The CDR3 has 16 amino acids. J was trimmed by 5 bases and V by 3 bases; bases with no gene match: 3. CDR1 SGHRS and CDR2 YFSETQ come from the germline V gene. The entry originates in a study of cytomegalovirus exposure and HLA in healthy donors. About the research overall: As an earlier analysis found, 150 million to 200 million T cells yielded approximately 110 million unique TCR beta sequences. Early released data had about 85 million unique TCRs, all coming from HLA-typed donors.

Both 60 Vbeta primers and 13 Jbeta primers went into the PCR. Sequencing used immunoSEQ multiplex PCR; TCRdb keeps in-frame clones, though not all of them. Of 110,000 to 150,000 clones in the sample, around four fifths were seen once. General study findings and limits: A prior analysis recorded that most TCR beta V segments were productive about 90% or about 30% of the time.

The sequenced material came from PBMCs. The chain is built from TRBV5-1 and TRBJ2-2; 14 bases fit TRBD2. The TCR comes from a boy aged 2-15 years in good health and CMV-seronegative. CDR3 loop: CASSSGLAGETGELFF. The CDR3 region has the DNA TGCGCCAGCAGCTCGGGACTAGCGGGAGAAACCGGGGAGCTGTTTTTT. The variable domain in full, completed from reference TRBV5-1 and TRBJ2-2, reads KAGVTQTPRYLIKTRGQQVTLSCSPISGHRSVSWYQQTPGQGLQFLFEYFSETQRNKGNFPGRFSGRQFSNSRSEMNVSTLELGDSALYLCASSSGLAGETGELFFGEGSRLTVL.